This TCR beta chain was obtained from a study of vaccination and CD4 T cells after COVID-19. About the study: Either a CEFX pool, an HIV-1 Nef pool, or no peptide was added to control cultures. Overall study findings and caveats: With convalescent patients, a median roughly 87% of reactive clones emerged solely after vaccination.

About this clonotype itself: Its specificity is not known.

As for treatment: roughly 11-day PBMC culture with coronavirus spike peptide pools or control peptides (ViraFEST assay). Following expansion of antigen-specific T cells with peptide pools, ViraFEST then sequenced TCRs. All positive PCR tests were dated between March and December 2020, predating US Alpha, Beta and Delta variants. The CDR3 is 17 amino acids. Germline CDR1 and CDR2: MNHEY and SMNVEV (reference sequence). With 6 bases clipped from V and 2 bases from J, the junction kept 16 bases outside the gene matches. Cultured CD4+ T-cell DNA underwent Oncomine TCR Beta short-read sequencing. MiXCR was run by TCRdb on the PCR reads, yielding one entry per CDR3 protein. The sample lists 7,100 or so distinct CDR3 sequences, around 62% seen once, with 25% to 30% in the top ten.

Sequencing was performed on CD4+ T cells from blood, cultured in vitro. The chain joins TRBV27 to TRBJ2-7; 7 bases align to TRBD1. This TCR was sampled from a human donor who had recovered from COVID-19. Here the CDR3 reads CASRPRATGLITYEQYF. CDR3 sequence (DNA): TGTGCCAGCAGACCCAGAGCGACAGGGTTGATAACCTACGAGCAGTACTTC.